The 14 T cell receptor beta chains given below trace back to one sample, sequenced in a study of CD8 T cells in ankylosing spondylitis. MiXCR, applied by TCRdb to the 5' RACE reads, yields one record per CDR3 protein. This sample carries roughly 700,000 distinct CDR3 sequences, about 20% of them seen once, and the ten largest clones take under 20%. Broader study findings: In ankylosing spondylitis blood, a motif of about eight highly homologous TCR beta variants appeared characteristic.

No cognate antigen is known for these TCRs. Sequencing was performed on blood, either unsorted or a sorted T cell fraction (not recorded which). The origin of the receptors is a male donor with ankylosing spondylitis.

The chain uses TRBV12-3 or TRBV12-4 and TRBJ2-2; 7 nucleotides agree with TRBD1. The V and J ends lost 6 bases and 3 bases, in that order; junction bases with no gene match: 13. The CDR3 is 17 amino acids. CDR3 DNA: TGTGCCAGCAGCTCCGACAGGGAGTGGTTTTACACCGGGGAGCTGTTTTTT. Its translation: CASSSDREWFYTGELFF.

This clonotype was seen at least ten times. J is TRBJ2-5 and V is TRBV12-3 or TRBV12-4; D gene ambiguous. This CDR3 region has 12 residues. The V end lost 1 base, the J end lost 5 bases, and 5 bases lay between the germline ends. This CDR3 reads CASSLEWETQYF. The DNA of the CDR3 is TGTGCCAGCAGTTTAGAATGGGAGACCCAGTACTTC.

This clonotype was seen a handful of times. This CDR3 reads CASSPQTAAAYEQYF. In DNA, the CDR3 is TGCGCCAGCAGCCCACAGACGGCGGCCGCCTACGAGCAGTACTTC. The chain joins TRBV5-1 to TRBJ2-7; D is undetermined. V was clipped by 4 bases and J by 2 bases, with 16 bases between them. The CDR3 has 15 amino acids. The germline V gene has CDR1 SGHRS and CDR2 YFSETQ.

The CDR3 sequence: CAISDWQPPYEQYF. The CDR3 DNA follows: TGTGCCATCAGTGATTGGCAGCCACCTTACGAGCAGTACTTC. The chain couples TRBV10-3 to TRBJ2-7; D ambiguous. With 3 bases removed from V and 4 bases from J, the gap between germline ends came to 13 bases. This CDR3 region has 14 residues. Germline lookup yields CDR1 ENHRY and CDR2 SYGVKD.

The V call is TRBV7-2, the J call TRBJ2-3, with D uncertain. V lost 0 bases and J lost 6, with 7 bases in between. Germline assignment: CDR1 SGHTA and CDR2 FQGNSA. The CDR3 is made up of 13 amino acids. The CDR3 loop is CASSLAAYDTQYF. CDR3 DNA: TGTGCCAGCAGCTTAGCGGCCTATGATACGCAGTATTTT.

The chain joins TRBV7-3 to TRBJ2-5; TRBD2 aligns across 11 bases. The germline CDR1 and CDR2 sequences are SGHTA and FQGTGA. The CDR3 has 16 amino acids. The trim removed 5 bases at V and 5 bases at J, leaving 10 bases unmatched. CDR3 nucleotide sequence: TGTGCCAGCAGCCCTACTAGCGGGGGCGGTGGGGAGACCCAGTACTTC. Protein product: CASSPTSGGGGETQYF.

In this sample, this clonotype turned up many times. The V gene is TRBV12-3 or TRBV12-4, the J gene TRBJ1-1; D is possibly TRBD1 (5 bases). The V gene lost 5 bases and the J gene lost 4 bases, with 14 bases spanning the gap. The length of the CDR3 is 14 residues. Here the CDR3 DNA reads TGTGCCAGCAGTGCCAGTCGGGGGGGCACTGAAGCTTTCTTT. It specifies CASSASRGGTEAFF.

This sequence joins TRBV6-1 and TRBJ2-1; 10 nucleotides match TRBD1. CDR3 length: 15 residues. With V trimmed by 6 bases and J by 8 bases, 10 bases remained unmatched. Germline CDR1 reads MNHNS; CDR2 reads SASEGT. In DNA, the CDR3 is TGTGCCAGCAGCAGCGACAGGGGGCATGTGCATGAGCAGTTCTTC. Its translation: CASSSDRGHVHEQFF.

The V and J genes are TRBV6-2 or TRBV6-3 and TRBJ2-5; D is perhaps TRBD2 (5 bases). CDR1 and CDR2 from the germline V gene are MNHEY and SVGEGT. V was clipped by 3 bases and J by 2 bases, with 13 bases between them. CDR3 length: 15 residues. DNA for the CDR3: TGTGCCAGCAGTTATTACTACGGGAATCAAGAGACCCAGTACTTC. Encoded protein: CASSYYYGNQETQYF.

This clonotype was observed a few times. For the CDR3, the DNA is TGTGCCAGCAGCCCAGATGTGGGTGGCTACACCTTC. Translated: CASSPDVGGYTF. V gene TRBV3-1 combines with J gene TRBJ1-2; D call uncertain. V was pared by 4 bases and J by 7 bases, with 10 bases between. This CDR3 is built from 12 residues. CDR1 and CDR2 from the germline V gene are LGHDT and YNNKEL (reference sequence). Combining the CDR3 with reference TRBV3-1 and TRBJ1-2 gives the whole variable domain DTAVSQTPKYLVTQMGNDKSIKCEQNLGHDTMYWYKQDSKKFLKIMFSYNNKELIINETVPNRFSPKSPDKAHLNLHINSLELGDSAVYFCASSPDVGGYTFGSGTRLTVV.

CDR3 loop: CASSLVEAGGLTEQFF. DNA of the CDR3: TGTGCCAGCAGCTTAGTGGAGGCAGGGGGCCTCACTGAGCAGTTCTTC. The rearrangement joins TRBV7-2 to TRBJ2-1; 8 nucleotides agree with TRBD1. The germline CDR1 and CDR2 sequences are SGHTA and FQGNSA. CDR3 length: 16 residues. Trimming took 1 base from V and 9 from J; bases not matched to a gene: 11.

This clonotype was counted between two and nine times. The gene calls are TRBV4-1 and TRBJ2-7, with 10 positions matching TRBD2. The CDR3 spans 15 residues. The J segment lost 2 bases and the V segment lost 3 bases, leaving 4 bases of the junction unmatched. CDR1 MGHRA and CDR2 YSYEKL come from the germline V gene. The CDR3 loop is CASSHLAGGTYEQYF. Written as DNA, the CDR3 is TGCGCCAGCAGCCATTTAGCGGGAGGAACCTACGAGCAGTACTTC.

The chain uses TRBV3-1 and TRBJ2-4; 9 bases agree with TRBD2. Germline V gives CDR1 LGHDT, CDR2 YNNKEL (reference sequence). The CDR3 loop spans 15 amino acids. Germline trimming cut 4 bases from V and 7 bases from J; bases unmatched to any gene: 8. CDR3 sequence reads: CASSRGGGASNIQYF. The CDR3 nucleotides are TGTGCCAGCAGCCGAGGCGGGGGGGCCAGTAACATTCAGTACTTC. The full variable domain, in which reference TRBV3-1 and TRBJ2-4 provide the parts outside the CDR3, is DTAVSQTPKYLVTQMGNDKSIKCEQNLGHDTMYWYKQDSKKFLKIMFSYNNKELIINETVPNRFSPKSPDKAHLNLHINSLELGDSAVYFCASSRGGGASNIQYFGAGTRLSVL.

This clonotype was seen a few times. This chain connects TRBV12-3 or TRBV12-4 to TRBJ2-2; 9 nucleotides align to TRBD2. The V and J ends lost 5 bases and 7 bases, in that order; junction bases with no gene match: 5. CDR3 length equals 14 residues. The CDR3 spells CASSLSGSVGELFF. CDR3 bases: TGTGCCAGCAGTCTTAGCGGGAGTGTCGGGGAGCTGTTTTTT.